These 12 T cell receptor beta chains came from one sample sequenced in a study of blood T cell repertoires in COVID-19. Sequencing was performed with immunoSEQ multiplex PCR; in TCRdb, only in-frame clones are kept and a portion is missing. The sample holds 55,000 to 75,000 clones; around 90% are singletons and the top ten take 7.4%. The specimen was peripheral blood. Receptors were obtained from a human donor with active COVID-19. The donor label of this sample is uncertain.

This chain uses TRBV6-5 with TRBJ2-7; 10 bases are a match to TRBD1. V gave up 2 bases and J gave up 3 bases; unmatched junction bases: 1. The length of the CDR3 is 14 residues. The germline V gene has CDR1 MNHEY and CDR2 SVGAGI. The CDR3 DNA sequence: TGTGCCAGCAGTTACCGGGACAGGGGCTACGAGCAGTACTTC. Encoded protein: CASSYRDRGYEQYF.

The V call is TRBV7-2, the J call TRBJ1-5; D is possibly TRBD1 (5 bases). CDR1 and CDR2 from the germline V gene are SGHTA and FQGNSA. Trimming cost V 4 bases and J 6 bases, with 13 bases left between them. CDR3 size: 14 residues. The CDR3 DNA follows: TGTGCCAGCAGCTACTCTTCAGGGCCTCAGCCCCAGCATTTT. Its protein is CASSYSSGPQPQHF.

The chain is built from TRBV2 and TRBJ1-1; D is perhaps TRBD1 (5 bases). V was clipped by 6 bases and J by 0 bases, with 17 bases between them. CDR3 length: 16 residues. Germline CDR1 SNHLY, CDR2 FYNNEI. The CDR3 region is CASSKRGRAMNTEAFF. CDR3 coding DNA: TGTGCCAGCAGCAAGCGGGGACGGGCAATGAACACTGAAGCTTTCTTT.

The CDR3 protein is CASSPKGQLLDGYTF. As DNA, the CDR3 is TGTGCCAGCAGTCCCAAGGGACAGCTACTCGATGGCTACACCTTC. V gene TRBV6-6 combines with J gene TRBJ1-2; 7 bases map to TRBD1. The CDR3 contains 15 residues. V shed 5 bases, J shed 6 bases, and the junction held 12 bases outside the gene matches. Germline V lookup: CDR1 MNHNY, CDR2 SVGAGI (reference sequence).

This chain connects TRBV5-4 to TRBJ2-3; 12 positions agree with TRBD1. The trim removed 4 bases at V and 5 bases at J, leaving 17 bases unmatched. This CDR3 spans 19 amino acids. Germline-derived CDR1 and CDR2 are SGHNT and YYREEE (reference sequence). For the CDR3, the DNA is TGTGCCAGCAGCCGGGGACAGGGGGCGCGAGGACTTAGCGGAGATACGCAGTATTTT. This encodes CASSRGQGARGLSGDTQYF.

A single count supports this clone. The V call is TRBV11-2, the J call TRBJ2-2, with D perhaps matching TRBD1 (5 bases). Germline CDR1 reads SGHAT; CDR2 reads FQNNGV. V dropped 8 bases and J dropped 0 bases, with 13 bases sitting between them. The CDR3 sequence is 15 residues long. The CDR3 region is CASSRAGTNTGELFF. CDR3 bases: TGTGCCAGCTCCCGGGCAGGGACGAACACCGGGGAGCTGTTTTTT.

Comment on this clone: At one end the junction does not follow the germline gene, possibly because of a read error. The chain employs TRBV28 and TRBJ2-5; D possibly corresponds to TRBD2 (6 bases). The CDR3 is made up of 12 amino acids. Germline V gene lookup returns CDR1 MDHEN and CDR2 SYDVKM. The CDR3 DNA sequence: TGTGCCACCACGCGGGATCAAGAGGCCCAGTACTTC. Translating gives CATTRDQEAQYF.

V usage is TRBV6-5 and J usage is TRBJ1-1; 8 nucleotides match TRBD1. V trimming: 9 bases; J trimming: 4 bases; junction bases outside the gene matches: 4. The CDR3 loop spans 12 amino acids. Germline V gene lookup returns CDR1 MNHEY and CDR2 SVGAGI. CDR3 residues: CASNRGGTEAFF. The DNA of the CDR3 is TGTGCCAGTAACAGGGGGGGCACTGAAGCTTTCTTT.

This clone has a single count. This chain connects TRBV29-1 to TRBJ2-7; weak D call: TRBD2 (5 bases). This CDR3 has 14 amino acids. Germline values: CDR1 SQVTM, CDR2 ANQGSEA. The V end was cut by 4 bases, the J end by 0 bases, with 13 bases between. The CDR3, as DNA: TGCAGCGTTGTAGGAAGCGGCAGCTCCTACGAGCAGTACTTC. This sequence encodes CSVVGSGSSYEQYF.

The rearrangement joins TRBV19 to TRBJ1-3, with TRBD1 matching 7 bases. The CDR3 covers 14 residues. The germline gives CDR1 LNHDA, CDR2 SQIVND (reference sequence). After removal of 4 bases from V and 4 bases from J, the junction contained 4 bases not matched to a gene. The CDR3: CASSSNRGGNTIYF. The CDR3 coding sequence is TGTGCCAGTAGTAGCAACAGGGGAGGAAACACCATATATTTT.

This clone came up once. V and J are TRBV10-3 and TRBJ2-7; 12 bases align to TRBD2. Germline CDR1 reads ENHRY; CDR2 reads SYGVKD. V lost 5 bases and J lost 0; bases outside the gene matches: 8. The CDR3 is 17 residues long. For the CDR3, the DNA is TGTGCCATCAGTTCGACTAGCGGGGGCGCTAGCTCCTACGAGCAGTACTTC. Its translation is CAISSTSGGASSYEQYF.

V usage is TRBV24-1 and J usage is TRBJ1-4, with D perhaps matching TRBD1 (6 bases). V lost 9 bases and J 0 bases, leaving 10 bases between the germline ends. CDR3 length: 14 residues. From germline, CDR1 is KGHDR and CDR2 SFDVKD. The CDR3 region is CATYRASTNEKLFF. The DNA for the CDR3 is TGTGCCACCTACAGGGCCTCAACTAATGAAAAACTGTTTTTT.